One TCR beta chain is described in this entry. The source of the sample is a study of blood T cell repertoires in COVID-19. About the research overall: T cells, B-cell-depleted T cells, or PBMCs provided the cDNA or gDNA that served as material.

Using immunoSEQ multiplex PCR, the repertoire was profiled, and TCRdb retains in-frame clones only, with some absent. The data show fewer than 300,000 clones, 65% to 90% seen once. V was trimmed by 2 bases and J by 4 bases, leaving 12 bases between them. The germline CDR1 and CDR2 sequences are SGHTA and FQGNSA. The CDR3 contains 14 residues. The chain couples TRBV7-2 to TRBJ2-7; possibly TRBD1 for D (5 bases). The sequenced sample was peripheral blood. The clonotype was recovered from a man aged 45-65 years with active or convalescent COVID-19. The CDR3 protein is CASSLSRVEYEQYF. In DNA form, the CDR3 reads TGTGCCAGCAGCTTAAGCAGGGTTGAGTACGAGCAGTACTTC.